Listed below are T cell receptor beta chains from one sample, sequenced in a study of OX40 agonist ivuxolimab in advanced cancers. This table comes from immunoSEQ multiplex PCR, and its TCRdb copy is limited to in-frame clones, with some not included. The repertoire holds around 18,000 clones, with around 85% as singletons. The material sequenced was CD4+ or CD8+ T cells sorted from blood, taken in a trial of the OX40 agonist ivuxolimab. The receptor source for this set is an adult with an advanced solid tumor such as melanoma, head and neck, liver or kidney cancer. Both conserved end residues are trimmed from each CDR3. Not all rows give a size; the values are once, few, many and, for expanded clones, a class.

>-|TRBV21-1
ASRGGRAFYEQY
>-|TRBV12-5
ASGPTSGRMTDTQY
>-|TRBV28
ASSFPPETGFHLEQY
>-|TRBV7-5
ASSTGFQGVGKTQY
>-|TRBV11-3
ASRSGADNEQF
>-|TRBV28
ASTYPNTGRSPPSYNEQF
>-|TRBV28
ASSLLRGGYQPQH
>-|TRBV12-5
ASGLWEEQF
>-|TRBV5-6
ASSLGDTEAF
>-|TRBV5-8
ASSLVPNYGYT
>-|TRBV7-9
ANRPGEAGNTIY
>-|TRBV7-6
ASSLAQNLGRYEQY
>-|TRBV5-1
ASSSSGVYNEQF
>-|TRBV27
ASSTSGPPKHEQY
>once|TRBV7-7
ASSLAGTSGYNEQF
>-|TRBV28
ASSLEGVSYEQY
>-|TRBV6-5
ASSYSTAYGYT
>-|TRBV5-6
ASSSDRAYGYT
>-|TRBV9
ASSVPDRGGFTDTQY
>-|TRBV7-6
ASSLSLGATDTQY
>once|TRBV19
ASSIGSGGSGHSYEQY
>-|TRBV6-5
ASSYSVQETQY
>-|TRBV6-5
ASSPGVAEQY
>once|TRBV5-1
ASSLGADYT
>-|TRBV6-5
ASSYSAGVNTEAF
>-|TRBV7-9
ASTLDRGYGYT
>-|TRBV7-6
ASSLISGLAGSNRAYEQY
>-|TRBV4-2
ASSQGPSGGAYEQY
>-|TRBV29-1
SAIRQEGYT
>-|TRBV9
ASSVGGGRYNEQF
>-|TRBV6-1
ASSEAWNEQF
>-|TRBV7-9
ASSPKWQEIRRTQY
>few|TRBV19
ASSASGRYQETQY
>-|TRBV7-9
ASSFSPGTGDYEQY
>-|TRBV19
ASSIGTGAADTQY
>many|TRBV7-9
ASSFNPSYEQY
>-|TRBV6-6
ASSYSPYEQY
>-|TRBV5-1
ASSSGQGRPTGELF
>-|TRBV4-3
ASSLLAETYNEQF
>medium-sized|TRBV5-4
ASSLFGEDQPQH
>-|TRBV28
ASSLGLALYEQY
>-|TRBV11-3
ASSLRTNYGYT
>-|TRBV7-3
ASSLTGGLSYEQY
>-|TRBV19
ASTSRPRGGFPDTQY
>-|TRBV19
ASSIVAQVAGNTIY
>-|TRBV28
ASSPLGPGQGYNEQF
>-|TRBV2
ASSEALGGRYGYT
>-|TRBV7-9
ASSSYKGRGAWEQF
>-|TRBV5-4
ASSPTLTGELF
>-|TRBV14
ASSQELAGASSETQY
>-|TRBV6-1
ASSEVSSSTDTQY
>-|TRBV7-6
ASSPPAVNNEQF
>-|TRBV9
ASSVTSGNYEQY
>-|TRBV28
ASSPPDRAGGELF
>-|TRBV7-6
ASSSLAISTDTQY
>-|TRBV6-1
ASKPGQGAYEQY
>-|TRBV27
ASSLGRGPSGANVLT
>-|TRBV28
ATGLAGGVGELF
>-|TRBV28
ASSFRGRARYEQY